This T cell receptor beta chain was sequenced during a study of shared clonotypes between healthy human individuals. General study points: Non-shared clonotypes showed lower generation probabilities than clonotypes common to all four donors. Among several donors, approximately 5% of naive CD4 clonotypes were found in common. The rarefaction results pointed to incomplete sorted-subset sequencing despite large depth.

The CDR3 is 16 residues long. The V segment lost 10 bases and the J segment 1 base; nucleotides outside the gene matches: 7. Germline V gene lookup returns CDR1 SGHTA and CDR2 FQGNSA. Of note for this clone: Its antigen is as yet unknown.

TCRdb's table, derived via immunoSEQ multiplex PCR, lists solely in-frame clones and lacks some. This sample has about a million clones, with about 77% found just once. V is TRBV7-2 and J is TRBJ2-2; 12 nucleotides match TRBD2. Sequenced: memory CD4+ T cells sorted from blood. Subset: CD45RA-negative fraction. This receptor was obtained from a man aged 18 to 30 in good health. CDR3 DNA sequence: TGTGCCACCCCGACTAGCGGGAGTCTGAACACCGGGGAGCTGTTTTTT. It codes for CATPTSGSLNTGELFF.